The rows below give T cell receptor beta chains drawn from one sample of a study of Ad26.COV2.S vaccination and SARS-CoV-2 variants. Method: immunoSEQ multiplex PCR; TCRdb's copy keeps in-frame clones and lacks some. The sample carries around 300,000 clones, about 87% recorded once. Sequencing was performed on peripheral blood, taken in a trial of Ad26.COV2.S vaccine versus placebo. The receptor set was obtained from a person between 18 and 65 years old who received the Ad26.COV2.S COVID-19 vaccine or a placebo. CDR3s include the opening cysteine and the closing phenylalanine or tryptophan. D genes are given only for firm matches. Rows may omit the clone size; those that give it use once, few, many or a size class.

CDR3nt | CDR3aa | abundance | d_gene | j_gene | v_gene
TGTGCCAGCAGTTACAGGGGTACTAACTATGGCTACACCTTC | CASSYRGTNYGYTF | NA | NA | TRBJ1-2 | TRBV6-5
TGTGCCAGCAGCCAAGGTCCGGGACTGAGCTATGGCTACACCTTC | CASSQGPGLSYGYTF | NA | NA | TRBJ1-2 | TRBV4-2
TGTGCCAGCAGGCGGGAGTCCTACGAGCAGTACTTC | CASRRESYEQYF | NA | TRBD2 | TRBJ2-7 | TRBV28
TGTGCCAGCTCACCACAGCGGGGGGTTTCGAATGAGCAGTTCTTC | CASSPQRGVSNEQFF | NA | TRBD2 | TRBJ2-1 | TRBV18
TGTGCCAGCACCAAGTGGCAGGGGGCAGTCAGTGAGCAGTTCTTC | CASTKWQGAVSEQFF | NA | TRBD1 | TRBJ2-1 | TRBV27
TGTGCCAGTAGTTCGACAGGGCAGGTAGAGACCCAGTACTTC | CASSSTGQVETQYF | NA | TRBD1 | TRBJ2-5 | TRBV19
TGTGCCATCAGTGAGTCATGGGAAGCTTTCTTT | CAISESWEAFF | NA | NA | TRBJ1-1 | TRBV10-3
TGTGCCAGCAGCTTAGCGGGTCTCTTTAGCTATGGCTACACCTTC | CASSLAGLFSYGYTF | NA | NA | TRBJ1-2 | TRBV7-9
TGCGCCAGCAGCTCTTGGCCAGGGGGCGAATCGGTGTATGGCTACACCTTC | CASSSWPGGESVYGYTF | NA | TRBD1 | TRBJ1-2 | TRBV5-1
TGTGCCAGCAGTGAAATAAGGGGCCCCTCCTACAATGAGCAGTTCTTC | CASSEIRGPSYNEQFF | NA | NA | TRBJ2-1 | TRBV6-1
TGTGCCAGCAGCTTATCGAGGGGTGGAAACATTCAGTACTTC | CASSLSRGGNIQYF | NA | NA | TRBJ2-4 | TRBV11-1
TGTGCCAGCAGCTTAGACCAGGGAAATCAGCCCCAGCATTTT | CASSLDQGNQPQHF | NA | NA | TRBJ1-5 | TRBV7-9
TGTGCCAGCAGCCCGGACGCGGTTCAAGTAAACACCATATATTTT | CASSPDAVQVNTIYF | NA | NA | TRBJ1-3 | TRBV7-3
TGTGCCAGCAGCTTTTACGCCCCCGGGACAGCCAATGAGCAGTTCTTC | CASSFYAPGTANEQFF | NA | TRBD1 | TRBJ2-1 | TRBV7-3
TGTGCCAGCAGTTCAATAGGTGGGGGCGCAACTGAAAAACTGTTTTTT | CASSSIGGGATEKLFF | NA | NA | TRBJ1-4 | TRBV6-5
TGCAGTGCTAGTCGAGGGGGGCCTAGCACAGATACGCAGTATTTT | CSASRGGPSTDTQYF | NA | NA | TRBJ2-3 | TRBV20-1
TGTGCCAGCAGCTTGCGGGTCGGTCACACCTACGAGCAGTACTTC | CASSLRVGHTYEQYF | NA | NA | TRBJ2-7 | TRBV5-6
TGTGCCAGCAGTTTAGGTACTAGCGGAGCCTACGAGCAGTACTTC | CASSLGTSGAYEQYF | few | TRBD2 | TRBJ2-7 | TRBV27
TGTGCCAGCAGTCCCACCTTGCGGGACTCCTACGAGCAGTACTTC | CASSPTLRDSYEQYF | NA | NA | TRBJ2-7 | TRBV25-1
TGTGCCAGCAGTTACTCGAGCAGGGGCAACTCACCCCTCCACTTT | CASSYSSRGNSPLHF | NA | NA | TRBJ1-6 | TRBV6-2/TRBV6-3
TGCGCCAGCAGCGGTGGGAGTACTGAGACCCAGTACTTC | CASSGGSTETQYF | NA | NA | TRBJ2-5 | TRBV5-1
TGTGCCAGCAGTTTATACAGGGGTTACGAGCAGTACTTC | CASSLYRGYEQYF | NA | TRBD1 | TRBJ2-7 | TRBV27
TGTGCCAGCAGCTTAGGACTCCGGCCAGGGGGAGGTCAGAACATTCAGTACTTC | CASSLGLRPGGGQNIQYF | NA | NA | TRBJ2-4 | TRBV13
TGTGCCAGCATATTTGTGGGGGTCCCGAGCACTGAAGCTTTCTTT | CASIFVGVPSTEAFF | NA | NA | TRBJ1-1 | TRBV2
TGTGCCAGCTCACCACTCCAAAGGAGAATTTTTACTGATACGCAGTATTTT | CASSPLQRRIFTDTQYF | NA | NA | TRBJ2-3 | TRBV18
TGTGCCACCAGCACGGGAATCTCTGGAAACACCATATATTTT | CATSTGISGNTIYF | NA | NA | TRBJ1-3 | TRBV7-2
TGTGCCAGCCAAAGGGGGACCCAAGAGACCCAGTACTTC | CASQRGTQETQYF | NA | NA | TRBJ2-5 | TRBV7-9
TGTGCCTGGAGCCCAAGGGACGGCTACACCTTC | CAWSPRDGYTF | NA | NA | TRBJ1-2 | TRBV30
TGTGCTAGTGCTCAAGATCTGGTAGGGGTCTATGGCTACACCTTC | CASAQDLVGVYGYTF | NA | NA | TRBJ1-2 | TRBV12-5
TGTGCCACCAGTGACGCCCGACCAGGATCAGGGGGCTCCGGGGAGCTGTTTTTT | CATSDARPGSGGSGELFF | NA | TRBD1 | TRBJ2-2 | TRBV24-1
TGCGCCAGCAGCTTGTCAGGGACAGCAACTAATGAAAAACTGTTTTTT | CASSLSGTATNEKLFF | NA | TRBD1 | TRBJ1-4 | TRBV5-1